This note documents a single T cell receptor (beta chain) sequence. Its target is not known. The data derive from a study of shared clonotypes between healthy human individuals. Turning to the study itself: Per donor, CD8 memory used one plate, CD8 naive used two, CD4 memory used three and CD4 naive used three. Study-wide findings and caveats: Non-shared clonotypes had lower generation probabilities than those shared by all four donors.

The donors were adults (healthy and HIV-negative) with no recent acute infections or vaccinations. Germline V gene data show CDR1 as SGHDT and CDR2 as YYEEEE. After removal of 3 bases from V and 4 bases from J, the junction contained 8 bases not matched to a gene. The CDR3 has 16 residues. Libraries were prepared by immunoSEQ multiplex PCR; TCRdb keeps only in-frame clonotypes and omits some of them. The sample yields over a million clones, about 98% seen once. Input material: naive CD4+ T cells sorted from blood. Subset in this sample: CD45RA+ positively selected. The chain combines TRBV5-6 with TRBJ1-5; 9 nucleotides align to TRBD1. The receptor comes from a young man in good health. The CDR3 nucleotides read TGTGCCAGCAGCTCCTACGGGACAGGGATAAATCAGCCCCAGCATTTT. Encoded protein: CASSSYGTGINQPQHF.